These 26 T cell receptor beta chains were all obtained from the same sample, sequenced in a study of blood T cell repertoires in COVID-19. Profiled with immunoSEQ multiplex PCR; TCRdb holds only in-frame clones, not every one. The table records nearly 35,000 clones, more than 75% of them present only once. Sequenced material: peripheral blood. Receptor source: a man aged 70-80 years with acute or convalescent COVID-19.

The chain is built from TRBV6-6 and TRBJ2-2, with D possibly being TRBD1 (5 bases). V shed 7 bases and J shed 6 bases, with 18 bases lying between them. This CDR3 has 15 residues. The V gene's germline CDR1 is MNHNY and CDR2 SVGAGI (reference sequence). The CDR3, as DNA: TGTGCCAGCACTCCATGGCCAGGGTTGGCCGGGGAGCTGTTTTTT. This sequence encodes CASTPWPGLAGELFF.

V and J are TRBV9 and TRBJ2-1; 10 nucleotides line up with TRBD2. The CDR3 loop spans 17 amino acids. Unmatched junction bases numbered 12, after V lost 4 bases and J lost 5 bases. Germline V CDR1 and CDR2: SGDLS, YYNGEE. This chain's CDR3 is CASSPLLGSGGDNEQFF. CDR3 sequence (DNA): TGTGCCAGCAGCCCCCTTTTAGGGAGCGGGGGGGACAATGAGCAGTTCTTC.

The chain employs TRBV7-3 and TRBJ2-1, with 9 positions matching TRBD2. With V trimmed by 6 bases and J by 4 bases, 13 bases remained unmatched. In germline, CDR1 is SGHTA, CDR2 FQGTGA. This CDR3 region has 17 residues. The CDR3 nucleotides are TGTGCCAGCAGGGACACGGGCGGGAGGGCCCCTTACAATGAGCAGTTCTTC. It yields the protein CASRDTGGRAPYNEQFF.

This clone was seen only once. The genes are TRBV27 and TRBJ2-3; D perhaps matches TRBD2 (5 bases). The germline V gene encodes CDR1 MNHEY and CDR2 SMNVEV (reference sequence). The CDR3 covers 14 residues. V lost 4 bases, J lost 2 bases, and 10 bases lay in between. CDR3: CASSWTEATDTQYF. The CDR3 DNA reads TGTGCCAGCAGTTGGACTGAAGCCACAGATACGCAGTATTTT.

V gene TRBV15 combines with J gene TRBJ2-1; D is undetermined. Germline values: CDR1 LNHNV, CDR2 YYDKDF (reference sequence). The CDR3 is 11 amino acids. V lost 1 base and J lost 9, with 4 bases in between. As DNA, the CDR3 is TGTGCCACCAGCAGAGGAGGTGAGCAGTTCTTC. Translated: CATSRGGEQFF.

This chain connects TRBV20-1 to TRBJ2-7, with D maybe TRBD1 (6 bases). Between the trimmed V and J ends, which lost 4 bases and 3 bases, there was a span of 7 bases. The germline CDR1 and CDR2 sequences are DFQATT and SNEGSKA (reference sequence). This CDR3 has 11 amino acids. CDR3 amino acids: CSAKDSYEQYF. Here the CDR3 DNA reads TGCAGTGCTAAGGACAGCTACGAGCAGTACTTC.

The chain joins TRBV10-2 to TRBJ1-2; a possible D gene is TRBD1 (5 bases). In germline, CDR1 is WSHSY, CDR2 SAAADI. Trimming took off 2 bases at V and 3 bases at J, with 10 bases between the two ends. The CDR3 is 14 amino acids. The CDR3 loop reads CASSENEGDYGYTF. The CDR3 bases are TGCGCCAGCAGTGAGAACGAAGGGGACTATGGCTACACCTTC.

This clone was counted only a few times. The V call is TRBV2, the J call TRBJ1-6, with 11 bases aligning to TRBD1. The V segment lost 6 bases and the J segment 9 bases; nucleotides outside the gene matches: 4. CDR1 and CDR2 from the germline V gene are SNHLY and FYNNEI. The CDR3 runs to 14 residues. The CDR3 coding sequence is TGTGCCAGCAGGCCCGGGACAGGGGGTTCACCCCTCCACTTT. This gives the protein CASRPGTGGSPLHF.

V and J are TRBV4-2 and TRBJ2-5; weak D call: TRBD2 (7 bases). Germline V gene data show CDR1 as LGHNA and CDR2 as YNFKEQ. The CDR3 loop spans 15 amino acids. Between the trimmed V and J ends, which lost 5 bases and 4 bases, there was a span of 17 bases. The CDR3 region is CASSRVGGGGETQYF. As DNA, the CDR3 is TGTGCCAGCAGCAGAGTGGGCGGGGGCGGAGAGACCCAGTACTTC.

The genes are TRBV2 and TRBJ2-7, with D possibly TRBD1 on 6 matching bases. V dropped 3 bases and J dropped 6 bases, with 12 bases sitting between them. The CDR3 runs 13 residues. The germline V gene has CDR1 SNHLY and CDR2 FYNNEI. Here the CDR3 reads CASSETGTREQYF. The CDR3 nucleotides read TGTGCCAGCAGTGAGACAGGAACGCGCGAGCAGTACTTC.

This clone showed up just once. V usage is TRBV11-2 and J usage is TRBJ1-1; D is perhaps TRBD1 (5 bases). The germline CDR1 and CDR2 sequences are SGHAT and FQNNGV. This CDR3 comprises 13 residues. V was trimmed by 5 bases and J by 4 bases, leaving 11 bases between them. DNA for the CDR3: TGTGCCAGCAGCCCCCGGGGGGGCACTGAAGCTTTCTTT. This sequence encodes CASSPRGGTEAFF.

The rearrangement joins TRBV7-2 to TRBJ2-7, with TRBD1 matching over 8 bases. Unmatched junction bases numbered 2, after V lost 1 base and J lost 3 bases. CDR1 and CDR2 (germline): SGHTA, FQGNSA. This CDR3 has 14 amino acids. Written as DNA, the CDR3 is TGTGCCAGCAGCTTAGGAGGACAGGGCTACGAGCAGTACTTC. Its translation is CASSLGGQGYEQYF.

This sequence joins TRBV19 and TRBJ1-4, with D possibly matching TRBD1 (5 bases). In germline, CDR1 is LNHDA, CDR2 SQIVND (reference sequence). The CDR3 is 19 amino acids. V was shortened by 3 bases and J by 1 base, with 21 bases between the two germline ends. The CDR3 sequence: CASSIRGGGVGQTNEKLFF. DNA of the CDR3: TGTGCCAGTAGTATTCGGGGCGGCGGGGTCGGTCAAACTAATGAAAAACTGTTTTTT. Full variable domain (rest looked up from reference TRBV19 and TRBJ1-4): DGGITQSPKYLFRKEGQNVTLSCEQNLNHDAMYWYRQDPGQGLRLIYYSQIVNDFQKGDIAEGYSVSREKKESFPLTVTSAQKNPTAFYLCASSIRGGGVGQTNEKLFFGSGTQLSVL.

In its sample, this clone is hyperexpanded (1% or more). This chain uses TRBV27 with TRBJ2-3; 7 bases agree with TRBD2. Germline trimming cut 5 bases from V and 4 bases from J; bases unmatched to any gene: 9. This CDR3 has 15 amino acids. Per the germline V gene, CDR1 is MNHEY and CDR2 is SMNVEV (reference sequence). For the CDR3, the DNA is TGTGCCAGCAGTATAGCGGGCCTACCGCCAGATACGCAGTATTTT. Its translation: CASSIAGLPPDTQYF.

The chain recombines TRBV10-3 with TRBJ1-1, with TRBD1 matching 11 bases. The ends lost 0 bases at V and 7 bases at J; junction bases unmatched: 4. The CDR3 length is 15 residues. CDR1 and CDR2 (germline): ENHRY, SYGVKD. The DNA of the CDR3 is TGTGCCATCAGTGAGTCGAGGACAGGGGGCGATGAAGCTTTCTTT. Encoded protein: CAISESRTGGDEAFF.

The V call is TRBV11-2, the J call TRBJ2-3; D is possibly TRBD2 (6 bases). V was shortened by 3 bases and J by 5 bases, with 12 bases between the two germline ends. Germline lookup yields CDR1 SGHAT and CDR2 FQNNGV. The CDR3 spans 14 residues. In nucleotides, the CDR3 is TGTGCCAGCAGCTTCGAACGGGGGAAAGATACGCAGTATTTT. It is translated as CASSFERGKDTQYF. Complete variable domain (other parts from reference TRBV11-2 and TRBJ2-3): EAGVAQSPRYKIIEKRQSVAFWCNPISGHATLYWYQQILGQGPKLLIQFQNNGVVDDSQLPKDRFSAERLKGVDSTLKIQPAKLEDSAVYLCASSFERGKDTQYFGPGTRLTVL.

CDR3 coding DNA: TGTGCCAGCAGTTCACACGCAACTAATGAAAAACTGTTTTTT. Encoded protein: CASSSHATNEKLFF. The V gene is TRBV6-6, the J gene TRBJ1-4, with D hard to call. The CDR3 extends over 14 amino acids. CDR1 is MNHNY, CDR2 SVGAGI, per germline (reference sequence). V was cut by 4 bases and J by 0 bases, with 6 bases left in between.

The CDR3 DNA reads TGTGCCAGCAGCTTTCGCGGGGGGGAGTACCAAGAGACCCAGTACTTC. Amino acids: CASSFRGGEYQETQYF. This chain connects TRBV11-3 to TRBJ2-5; 9 bases line up with TRBD2. The J segment lost 0 bases and the V segment lost 3 bases, leaving 5 bases of the junction unmatched. The CDR3 is 16 amino acids. CDR1 is SGHNT and CDR2 is YENEEA in the germline V gene.

J is TRBJ1-3 and V is TRBV2, with D tentatively TRBD1 (5 bases). The CDR3 covers 14 residues. The germline V and J ends were trimmed by 7 bases and 0 bases, with 10 bases remaining between them. CDR1 SNHLY and CDR2 FYNNEI come from the germline V gene. This CDR3 is CASIRQTSGNTIYF. CDR3 in DNA: TGTGCCAGCATCAGACAGACCTCTGGAAACACCATATATTTT.

The chain carries TRBV19 and TRBJ2-5, with 8 bases that match TRBD2. V shed 3 bases, J shed 4 bases, and the junction held 7 bases outside the gene matches. This CDR3 is built from 15 residues. Germline V gives CDR1 LNHDA, CDR2 SQIVND (reference sequence). The CDR3 region is CASSMFDLAGETQYF. The CDR3 DNA reads as TGTGCCAGTAGTATGTTCGATCTAGCGGGAGAGACCCAGTACTTC.

The rearrangement links TRBV5-8 to TRBJ1-2; 9 positions match TRBD1. Germline V gene lookup returns CDR1 SGHTS and CDR2 YDEGEE. V was clipped by 4 bases and J by 4 bases; unmatched bases: 14. This CDR3 comprises 17 residues. DNA of the CDR3: TGTGCCAGCAGCGACCTTTACAGGGGGCTCAATCCCTATGGCTACACCTTC. Translating gives CASSDLYRGLNPYGYTF.

This clone has a single count. The rearrangement links TRBV5-4 to TRBJ1-2, with no clear D. The ends were cut back, 0 bases at V and 0 bases at J, with 9 bases in the middle. Germline V gene data show CDR1 as SGHNT and CDR2 as YYREEE (reference sequence). The CDR3 contains 15 residues. CDR3 coding DNA: TGTGCCAGCAGCTTGGACCGACAAGCTAACTATGGCTACACCTTC. Translated, it gives CASSLDRQANYGYTF.

The chain has TRBV10-3 and TRBJ2-1; D is perhaps TRBD1 (7 bases). The CDR3 is made up of 14 amino acids. Germline CDR1 and CDR2: ENHRY and SYGVKD. The V end lost 4 bases, the J end lost 8 bases, and 15 bases lay between the germline ends. CDR3 sequence: CAISVRGDEDEQFF. The CDR3 region has the DNA TGTGCCATCAGTGTCAGGGGGGACGAGGATGAGCAGTTCTTC.

The rearrangement uses TRBV27 and TRBJ1-1, with D perhaps matching TRBD1 (5 bases). The CDR3 has 15 amino acids. Germline V CDR1 and CDR2: MNHEY, SMNVEV (reference sequence). V lost 3 bases, J lost 4 bases, and 15 bases lay in between. CDR3 in amino acids: CASSLFGGSTTEAFF. The DNA for the CDR3 is TGTGCCAGCAGTTTGTTCGGGGGTTCTACCACTGAAGCTTTCTTT.

This chain connects TRBV5-4 to TRBJ2-3; the match to TRBD1 covers 7 bases. The CDR3 is 15 residues long. Germline lookup yields CDR1 SGHNT and CDR2 YYREEE (reference sequence). J was trimmed by 1 base and V by 3 bases; bases with no gene match: 5. This chain's CDR3 is CASSSRDSRTDTQYF. As DNA, the CDR3 is TGTGCCAGCAGCTCTCGGGACAGTCGCACAGATACGCAGTATTTT.

This chain connects TRBV18 to TRBJ1-4; D gene unclear. This CDR3 region has 13 residues. The ends were cut back, 3 bases at V and 5 bases at J, with 7 bases in the middle. CDR1 is KGHSH, CDR2 LQKENI, per germline. In nucleotides, the CDR3 is TGTGCCAGCTCACCTGACGGGAATGAAAAACTGTTTTTT. Amino acid sequence: CASSPDGNEKLFF. The variable domain in full, with the rest retrieved from reference TRBV18 and TRBJ1-4, is NAGVMQNPRHLVRRRGQEARLRCSPMKGHSHVYWYRQLPEEGLKFMVYLQKENIIDESGMPKERFSAEFPKEGPSILRIQQVVRGDSAAYFCASSPDGNEKLFFGSGTQLSVL.